This T cell receptor (beta chain) was sequenced for a study of shared clonotypes between healthy human individuals. Profiled with immunoSEQ multiplex PCR; TCRdb holds only in-frame clones, not every one. The sample records a few million clones, approximately 92% being singletons. The CDR3 totals 16 residues. CDR1 is MGHRA and CDR2 is YSYEKL in the germline V gene. With V trimmed by 0 bases and J by 6 bases, 8 bases remained unmatched. This chain connects TRBV4-1 to TRBJ2-3; 8 nucleotides match TRBD1. Sequencing input: naive CD4+ T cells sorted from blood. The subset: CD45RA+ positively selected. This receptor was obtained from a man aged 18 to 35 in good health. CDR3 DNA: TGCGCCAGCAGCCAAGATCGGTCACAGGGGGGCGATACGCAGTATTTT. Residues: CASSQDRSQGGDTQYF.